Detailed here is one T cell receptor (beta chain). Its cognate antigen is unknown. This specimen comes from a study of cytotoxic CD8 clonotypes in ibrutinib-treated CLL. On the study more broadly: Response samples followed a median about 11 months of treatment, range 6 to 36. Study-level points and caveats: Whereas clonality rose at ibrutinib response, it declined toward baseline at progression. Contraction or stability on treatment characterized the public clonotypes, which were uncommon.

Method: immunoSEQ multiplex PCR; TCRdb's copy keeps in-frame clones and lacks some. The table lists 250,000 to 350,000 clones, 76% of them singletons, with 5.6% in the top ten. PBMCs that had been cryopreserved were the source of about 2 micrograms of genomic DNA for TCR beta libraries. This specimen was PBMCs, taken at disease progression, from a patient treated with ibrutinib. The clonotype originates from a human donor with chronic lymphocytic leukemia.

The CDR3 protein is CASSFRTGTNEKLFF. The DNA of the CDR3 is TGTGCCAGCAGCTTCCGGACAGGAACTAATGAAAAACTGTTTTTT. This sequence joins TRBV5-6 and TRBJ1-4; 7 bases fit TRBD1. J lost 1 base, V lost 2 bases, and 2 bases had no gene match. The CDR3 has 15 amino acids. Germline V gene lookup returns CDR1 SGHDT and CDR2 YYEEEE.